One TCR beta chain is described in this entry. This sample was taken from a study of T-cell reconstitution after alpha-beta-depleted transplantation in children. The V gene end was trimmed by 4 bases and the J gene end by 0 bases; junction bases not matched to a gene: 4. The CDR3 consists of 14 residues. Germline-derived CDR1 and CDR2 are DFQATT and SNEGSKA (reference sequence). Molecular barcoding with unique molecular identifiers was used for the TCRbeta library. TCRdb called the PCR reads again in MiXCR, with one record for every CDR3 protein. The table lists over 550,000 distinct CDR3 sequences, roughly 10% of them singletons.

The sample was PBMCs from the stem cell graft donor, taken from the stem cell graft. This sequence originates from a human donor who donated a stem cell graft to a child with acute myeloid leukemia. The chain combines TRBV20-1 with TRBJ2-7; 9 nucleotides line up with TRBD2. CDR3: CSAIHSGSSYEQYF. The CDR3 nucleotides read TGCAGTGCTATCCATAGCGGGAGCTCCTACGAGCAGTACTTC.